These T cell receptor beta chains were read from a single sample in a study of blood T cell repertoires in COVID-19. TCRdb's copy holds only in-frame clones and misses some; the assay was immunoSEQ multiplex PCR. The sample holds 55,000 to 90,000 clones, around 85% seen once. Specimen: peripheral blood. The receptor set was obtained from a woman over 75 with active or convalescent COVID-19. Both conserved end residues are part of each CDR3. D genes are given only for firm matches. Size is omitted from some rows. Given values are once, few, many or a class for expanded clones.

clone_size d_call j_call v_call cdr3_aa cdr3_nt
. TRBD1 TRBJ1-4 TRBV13 CASSSSDFQTGRFVGEKLFF TGTGCCAGCAGCTCGTCCGACTTCCAGACAGGGAGATTCGTGGGTGAAAAACTGTTTTTT
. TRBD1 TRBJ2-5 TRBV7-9 CASSLRWDRGQETQYF TGTGCCAGCAGCTTAAGGTGGGACAGGGGGCAAGAGACCCAGTACTTC
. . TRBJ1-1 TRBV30 CAWSISGAGTEAFF TGTGCCTGGAGTATAAGCGGCGCAGGCACTGAAGCTTTCTTT
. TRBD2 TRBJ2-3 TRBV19 CASSITPSTSGDTDTQYF TGTGCCAGTAGTATTACCCCCTCGACTAGCGGGGACACAGATACGCAGTATTTT
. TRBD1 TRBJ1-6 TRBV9 CASSDGTGGHSPLHF TGTGCCAGCAGCGATGGGACAGGGGGGCATTCACCCCTCCACTTT
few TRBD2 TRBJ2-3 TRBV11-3 CASSLEAGGPDTQYF TGTGCCAGCAGCTTAGAAGCGGGGGGGCCGGATACGCAGTATTTT
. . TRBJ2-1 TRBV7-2 CASTTSGRVEQFF TGTGCCAGCACCACGTCGGGTCGGGTTGAGCAGTTCTTC
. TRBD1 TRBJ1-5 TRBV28 CAGQTGGANQPQHF TGTGCCGGACAGACAGGGGGAGCCAATCAGCCCCAGCATTTT
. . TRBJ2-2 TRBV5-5 CASSLWSLRTGELFF TGTGCCAGCAGCTTGTGGAGTTTGAGGACCGGGGAGCTGTTTTTT
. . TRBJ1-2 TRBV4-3 CASSLQGGNYGYTF TGCGCCAGCAGCCTGCAGGGAGGGAACTATGGCTACACCTTC
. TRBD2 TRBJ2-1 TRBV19 CATSLWSGGKSYNEQFF TGTGCCACCTCCCTTTGGAGCGGGGGGAAGTCCTACAATGAGCAGTTCTTC
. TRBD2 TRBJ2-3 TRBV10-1 CASSEGLAGHYF TGCGCCAGCAGTGAAGGACTAGCGGGGCACTATTTT
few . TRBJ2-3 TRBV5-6 CASSVGYSTSTDTQYF TGTGCCAGCAGCGTAGGATACAGCACTAGCACAGATACGCAGTATTTT